These 30 T cell receptor beta chains were all obtained from the same sample, sequenced in a study of identical twins. TCRdb re-called the 5' RACE reads with MiXCR, one entry per CDR3 protein. Of 1.5 million to 2 million distinct CDR3 sequences in the sample, about 30% are singletons; the top ten hold around 0.25%. Sequencing was performed on cord blood. The source of these receptors is a newborn girl in good health.

This clonotype was seen a few times. This chain links TRBV7-9 with TRBJ2-4, with D hard to call. The germline gives CDR1 SEHNR, CDR2 FQNEAQ (reference sequence). This CDR3 spans 12 amino acids. Trimming pared 2 bases from V and 13 bases from J, leaving 12 bases between. Here the CDR3 DNA reads TGTGCCAGCAGCTTAAATTTGTTTGAGCAGTACTTC. Protein: CASSLNLFEQYF. Full variable domain (remainder filled in from reference TRBV7-9 and TRBJ2-4): DTGVSQNPRHKITKRGQNVTFRCDPISEHNRLYWYRQTLGQGPEFLTYFQNEAQLEKSRLLSDRFSAERPKGSFSTLEIQRTEQGDSAMYLCASSLNLFEQYFGAGTRLSVL.

V is TRBV6-5 and J is TRBJ2-3, with TRBD2 identical over 7 bases. The CDR3 is 15 amino acids. The V gene's germline CDR1 is MNHEY and CDR2 SVGAGI. The V and J ends lost 5 bases and 2 bases, in that order; junction bases with no gene match: 7. The CDR3 sequence: CASSATSEVTDTQYF. The CDR3 DNA reads as TGTGCCAGCAGTGCCACTAGCGAGGTCACAGATACGCAGTATTTT.

This clonotype was seen a handful of times. The V gene is TRBV18, the J gene TRBJ2-4; D might be TRBD1 (7 bases). V gave up 5 bases and J gave up 1 base, with 15 bases separating them. Germline loops: CDR1 KGHSH, CDR2 LQKENI. The CDR3 has 16 amino acids. CDR3 region: CASSTTGEVAKNIQYF. The DNA for the CDR3 is TGTGCCAGCTCAACTACAGGGGAGGTGGCCAAAAACATTCAGTACTTC.

V gene TRBV7-9 combines with J gene TRBJ2-7; 10 nucleotides line up with TRBD2. V shed 5 bases and J 6 bases; nucleotides not matched to a gene: 13. Germline loops: CDR1 SEHNR, CDR2 FQNEAQ (reference sequence). CDR3 size: 16 residues. In nucleotides, the CDR3 is TGTGCCAGCAGCCCAGCCCGAGCGGGAGGGGCGCTCGAGCAGTACTTC. It encodes CASSPARAGGALEQYF.

The genes are TRBV11-1 and TRBJ2-5, with TRBD2 identical over 9 bases. The DNA end is more similar to TRBJ2-1, so the J call may be wrong. Germline CDR1 SGHAT, CDR2 FQDESV (reference sequence). The CDR3 consists of 16 residues. The CDR3 region has the DNA TGTGCCAGCAGCAGTTTAGCGGGAGTGGACCAAGAGACCCAGTTCTTC. Its translation: CASSSLAGVDQETQFF.

This clonotype occurred many times. V usage is TRBV7-9 and J usage is TRBJ1-1; 7 bases align to TRBD1. Per germline, CDR1 SEHNR and CDR2 FQNEAQ (reference sequence). This CDR3 has 14 amino acids. The J segment lost 1 base and the V segment lost 5 bases, leaving 4 bases of the junction unmatched. The CDR3 spells CASSPDRRNTEAFF. CDR3 in DNA: TGTGCCAGCAGCCCGGACAGGAGGAACACTGAAGCTTTCTTT. Drawing the rest from reference TRBV7-9 and TRBJ1-1, the complete variable domain is DTGVSQNPRHKITKRGQNVTFRCDPISEHNRLYWYRQTLGQGPEFLTYFQNEAQLEKSRLLSDRFSAERPKGSFSTLEIQRTEQGDSAMYLCASSPDRRNTEAFFGQGTRLTVV.

The chain has TRBV20-1 and TRBJ2-5, with D perhaps matching TRBD1 (5 bases). Germline loops: CDR1 DFQATT, CDR2 SNEGSKA (reference sequence). Trimming took off 1 base at V and 5 bases at J, with 11 bases between the two ends. This CDR3 has 13 amino acids. CDR3 in DNA: TGCAGTGCTAGAGTAATGGCAGGGGAGACCCAGTACTTC. Protein: CSARVMAGETQYF.

About this clonotype: An end of the junction differs from the germline gene, which may be a read error. J is TRBJ2-3 and V is TRBV5-1; TRBD1 or TRBD2 may be the D gene (5 bases each). CDR3 length: 14 residues. The germline gives CDR1 SGHRS, CDR2 YFSETQ. In nucleotides, the CDR3 is TGCGCCAGCAGCTCCAATGGGGGTTCAGATGCGCAGTATTTT. This translates into CASSSNGGSDAQYF.

This clonotype was observed a few times. A much larger clone differs from this one at a single base, so this may be a read error. The J gene is TRBJ2-7, the V gene TRBV12-3 or TRBV12-4, with D possibly being TRBD2 (6 bases). The CDR3 is 13 amino acids. V gave up 3 bases and J gave up 3 bases, with 9 bases separating them. The CDR3 DNA follows: TGTGCCAGCAGTTTCGGTAGCGGCTACGAGCAGTACTTC. The encoded protein is CASSFGSGYEQYF.

This chain links TRBV25-1 with TRBJ1-4, with D possibly TRBD1 on 5 matching bases. The CDR3 sequence is 16 residues long. V lost 4 bases and J lost 4, with 16 bases in between. The V gene's germline CDR1 is MGHDK and CDR2 SYGVNS. This CDR3 is CASSASSGRVNEKLFF. In DNA form, the CDR3 reads TGTGCCAGCAGTGCCTCGTCGGGCAGGGTTAATGAAAAACTGTTTTTT.

The CDR3 DNA reads as TGTGCCAGCAGTGATAGAATTAGCACAGATACGCAGTATTTT. It codes for CASSDRISTDTQYF. The genes are TRBV2 and TRBJ2-3; D is uncertain. The ends were cut back, 3 bases at V and 0 bases at J, with 7 bases in the middle. The germline CDR1 and CDR2 sequences are SNHLY and FYNNEI. The CDR3 is made up of 14 amino acids.

This clonotype turned up a few times. J is TRBJ2-5 and V is TRBV5-1; perhaps TRBD1 as D (5 bases). V was pared by 0 bases and J by 6 bases, with 9 bases between. The CDR3 length is 13 residues. From germline, CDR1 is SGHRS and CDR2 YFSETQ. DNA for the CDR3: TGCGCCAGCAGCTTGGTCAGGGAACAGACCCAGTACTTC. It codes for CASSLVREQTQYF.

The sample holds one count of this clonotype. This sequence may be a read error, since a much larger clone differs from it by one base. The chain recombines TRBV20-1 with TRBJ1-2; D is perhaps TRBD1 (6 bases). V was pared by 1 base and J by 7 bases, with 7 bases between. Germline V lookup: CDR1 DFQATT, CDR2 SNEGSKA (reference sequence). The CDR3 length is 11 residues. The CDR3 spells CSARGQVGYTF. CDR3 DNA: TGCAGTGCTAGAGGACAGGTTGGCTACACCTTC.

This clonotype was counted ten times or more. J is TRBJ2-7 and V is TRBV11-2; D remains unclear. With 2 bases removed from V and 0 bases from J, the gap between germline ends came to 17 bases. CDR3 length: 17 residues. Germline V gives CDR1 SGHAT, CDR2 FQNNGV. In nucleotides, the CDR3 is TGTGCCAGCAGCTTAATCGGCATCCCGGCAGGCTCCTACGAGCAGTACTTC. Its translation is CASSLIGIPAGSYEQYF.

This clonotype was picked up one time. The chain links TRBV28 to TRBJ2-1; 7 nucleotides agree with TRBD2. V lost 6 bases, J lost 0 bases, and 8 bases stayed unmatched. The CDR3 runs to 16 residues. CDR1 MDHEN and CDR2 SYDVKM come from the germline V gene. The CDR3 DNA sequence: TGTGCCAGCAGAAACAGCGGGGTGAGCTCCTACAATGAGCAGTTCTTC. It is translated as CASRNSGVSSYNEQFF.

To note about this clonotype: Its ends do not fully match the called genes, so a read error is possible. The chain is built from TRBV10-3 and TRBJ2-1; 10 nucleotides match TRBD1. CDR1 is ENHRY, CDR2 SYGVKD, per germline. CDR3 length: 15 amino acids. As DNA, the CDR3 is TGTGCCATCAGCCCGGGACAGGGGCTCTACAATGAGCGGTTCTTC. It yields the protein CAISPGQGLYNERFF.

In this sample, this clonotype turned up a few times. The V and J genes are TRBV27 and TRBJ2-7, with D possibly being TRBD1 or TRBD2 (5 bases each). This CDR3 is 14 amino acids long. V dropped 3 bases and J dropped 3 bases, with 12 bases sitting between them. From germline, CDR1 is MNHEY and CDR2 SMNVEV (reference sequence). The CDR3 is CASSFSRDRYEQYF. The CDR3 DNA sequence: TGTGCCAGCAGTTTCTCCCGGGACCGCTACGAGCAGTACTTC.

This clonotype was seen more than once but under ten times. The genes are TRBV6-6 and TRBJ2-1, with 9 bases that match TRBD2. Germline V lookup: CDR1 MNHNY, CDR2 SVGAGI (reference sequence). Germline trimming cut 5 bases from V and 5 bases from J; bases unmatched to any gene: 7. The length of the CDR3 is 15 residues. In nucleotides, the CDR3 is TGTGCCAGCAGTACAAGCGGGGGGCCGCACAATGAGCAGTTCTTC. It translates to CASSTSGGPHNEQFF.

The chain has TRBV19 and TRBJ2-5; TRBD1 or TRBD2 may be the D gene (5 bases each). V was clipped by 6 bases and J by 11 bases, with 25 bases between them. Germline CDR1 and CDR2: LNHDA and SQIVND (reference sequence). The CDR3 loop spans 15 amino acids. The DNA of the CDR3 is TGTGCCAGTAGCCCTAGCAGGGCGATTTTCAATGAGCAGTACTTC. This translates into CASSPSRAIFNEQYF.

The chain recombines TRBV5-1 with TRBJ2-7, with 11 bases identical to TRBD2. The trim removed 4 bases at V and 7 bases at J, leaving 10 bases unmatched. Germline loops: CDR1 SGHRS, CDR2 YFSETQ. The CDR3 is made up of 15 amino acids. Written as DNA, the CDR3 is TGCGCCAGCAGCCTTCCTAGCGGGGGGAGGAATGAGCAGTACTTC. This sequence encodes CASSLPSGGRNEQYF.

V is TRBV4-1 and J is TRBJ2-3, with D perhaps given as TRBD1 or TRBD2 (5 bases each). Germline V CDR1 and CDR2: MGHRA, YSYEKL. Trimming cost V 4 bases and J 8 bases, with 13 bases left between them. The CDR3 consists of 13 residues. CDR3 DNA sequence: TGCGCCAGCAGCCCAGAGGGGATAGGTACGCAGTATTTT. Translating it yields CASSPEGIGTQYF.

This clonotype was seen a handful of times. J is TRBJ2-1 and V is TRBV6-6; 7 bases are a match to TRBD1. Losses at the gene ends were 7 bases for V and 4 bases for J; bases not matched to a gene: 7. This CDR3 spans 14 amino acids. Germline V gene data show CDR1 as MNHNY and CDR2 as SVGAGI (reference sequence). The CDR3 DNA sequence: TGTGCCAGCAAGGACAGGAGTACGTACAATGAGCAGTTCTTC. Its protein product is CASKDRSTYNEQFF.

This chain links TRBV18 with TRBJ2-7; TRBD2 aligns across 11 bases. Germline V gene lookup returns CDR1 KGHSH and CDR2 LQKENI. The length of the CDR3 is 19 residues. V was pared by 3 bases and J by 0 bases, with 13 bases of the junction left unmatched. In nucleotides, the CDR3 is TGTGCCAGCTCACCCTTTGGACACACTAGCGGGAGCAGCTCCTACGAGCAGTACTTC. Its translation: CASSPFGHTSGSSSYEQYF.

This clonotype was recorded a few times. J is TRBJ1-4 and V is TRBV15; D is unresolved. The germline CDR1 and CDR2 sequences are LNHNV and YYDKDF (reference sequence). Trimming pared 0 bases from V and 7 bases from J, leaving 12 bases between. This CDR3 is built from 15 residues. CDR3 in DNA: TGTGCCACCAGCAGAGAGACCCTCAGAGGTGAAAAACTGTTTTTT. This encodes CATSRETLRGEKLFF.

The genes are TRBV7-9 and TRBJ1-2; D might be TRBD1 (6 bases). This CDR3 region has 16 residues. Germline values: CDR1 SEHNR, CDR2 FQNEAQ (reference sequence). Trimming removed 0 bases from V and 2 bases from J, with 13 bases in between. As DNA, the CDR3 is TGTGCCAGCAGCTTAGCGTCGGGACAAGCAAACTATGGCTACACCTTC. It codes for CASSLASGQANYGYTF.

This chain's CDR3 is CASRLAGATTQYF. The CDR3 region has the DNA TGTGCCAGCAGACTAGCGGGAGCAACGACCCAGTACTTC. The chain recombines TRBV28 with TRBJ2-5; 11 positions agree with TRBD2. The CDR3 runs to 13 residues. Per germline, CDR1 MDHEN and CDR2 SYDVKM. The junction had 4 bases not matched to a gene; V was cut back by 6 bases and J by 7 bases.

Regarding this clonotype: A read error may be the cause here, since a much bigger clone is one base away. V gene TRBV2 combines with J gene TRBJ2-1, with D perhaps matching TRBD2 (6 bases). The V gene lost 1 base and the J gene lost 0 bases, with 7 bases spanning the gap. This CDR3 has 15 residues. Per the germline V gene, CDR1 is SNHLY and CDR2 is FYNNEI. The CDR3 spells CASSEETSSYNEQFF. CDR3 DNA sequence: TGTGCCAGCAGTGAAGAGACTAGCTCCTACAATGAGCAGTTCTTC.

This clonotype was observed a handful of times. CDR3 region: CSANLQGSSYEQYF. The CDR3 nucleotides are TGCAGTGCAAATTTACAGGGCTCCTCCTACGAGCAGTACTTC. The V call is TRBV20-1, the J call TRBJ2-7; TRBD1 might be the D (6 bases). V gave up 6 bases and J gave up 0 bases, with 15 bases separating them. The germline gives CDR1 DFQATT, CDR2 SNEGSKA (reference sequence). The CDR3 extends over 14 amino acids.

The rearrangement joins TRBV20-1 to TRBJ1-2; TRBD1 might be the D (6 bases). Looked up from germline, CDR1 is DFQATT and CDR2 is SNEGSKA (reference sequence). The ends were cut back, 5 bases at V and 2 bases at J, with 18 bases in the middle. The CDR3 has 15 amino acids. CDR3 sequence reads: CSAPVGGARNYGYTF. The DNA of the CDR3 is TGCAGTGCTCCGGTCGGGGGGGCCCGCAACTATGGCTACACCTTC.

As concerns this clonotype: Germline is not matched at one junction end, which may reflect a read error. This sequence joins TRBV3-1 and TRBJ1-1; the match to TRBD1 covers 9 bases. Germline V gene lookup returns CDR1 LGHDT and CDR2 YNNKEL (reference sequence). This CDR3 comprises 14 residues. DNA of the CDR3: TGTGCCAGCAGCAGACAGGGGGTGAAGACTGAAGCTTTCTTT. It is translated as CASSRQGVKTEAFF.